Below are 24 T cell receptor beta chains sequenced from a single sample in a study of Graves' ophthalmopathy and Graves' hyperthyroidism. Amplification from RNA transcripts yielded the TCR beta CDR3 regions. Scientists carried out first-round RT-PCR using HTBI primers and then a second-round multiplex PCR. TCRdb analysed the multiplex PCR reads with MiXCR anew, one entry per CDR3 protein. The repertoire has about 700,000 distinct CDR3 sequences, more than 40% of them found once; the top ten carry roughly 3.5%. The sequencing input was peripheral blood. The receptors were gathered from an adult man with Graves' ophthalmopathy.

This CDR3 reads CASSSGTSGGAETQYF. CDR3 nucleotides: TGTGCCAGCAGCTCCGGGACTAGCGGGGGGGCGGAGACCCAGTACTTC. V and J are TRBV2 and TRBJ2-5; 16 bases are shared with TRBD2. Germline trimming cut 6 bases from V and 5 bases from J; bases unmatched to any gene: 6. The germline CDR1 and CDR2 sequences are SNHLY and FYNNEI. The CDR3 is 16 amino acids.

Ten or more counts support this clonotype. The chain is built from TRBV7-9 and TRBJ1-2, with no clear D. The CDR3 totals 13 residues. Trimming shortened V by 7 bases and J by 4 bases, and 13 bases separated the two germline ends. Germline CDR1 reads SEHNR; CDR2 reads FQNEAQ (reference sequence). The CDR3: CASTPRPGYGYTF. The CDR3 DNA is TGTGCCAGCACCCCTCGCCCTGGCTATGGCTACACCTTC.

A word on this clonotype: A junction boundary mismatches the germline segment, possibly from a read error. V gene TRBV7-9 combines with J gene TRBJ2-2; D possibly corresponds to TRBD2 (5 bases). This CDR3 spans 16 amino acids. The V gene's germline CDR1 is SEHNR and CDR2 FQNEAQ (reference sequence). CDR3 bases: TGTGCCAGCAGCGCGGCTCCCGCTTCGAACACCGGGGAGCTGCTTTTT. Its protein product is CASSAAPASNTGELLF.

The chain is built from TRBV7-2 and TRBJ1-2; TRBD1 aligns across 8 bases. The V gene end was trimmed by 1 base and the J gene end by 6 bases; junction bases not matched to a gene: 4. CDR1 is SGHTA and CDR2 is FQGNSA in the germline V gene. The CDR3 length is 14 residues. CDR3 DNA: TGTGCCAGCAGCTTAGATGACAGGGGCGATGGCTACACCTTC. Its translation is CASSLDDRGDGYTF. Full variable domain (outside the CDR3, taken from reference TRBV7-2 and TRBJ1-2): GAGVSQSPSNKVTEKGKDVELRCDPISGHTALYWYRQSLGQGLEFLIYFQGNSAPDKSGLPSDRFSAERTGGSVSTLTIQRTQQEDSAVYLCASSLDDRGDGYTFGSGTRLTVV.

This clonotype was counted at least ten times. The CDR3 DNA reads TGTGCCAGCAGCTTAGGTTTAGGGGCTGGGGCCAACGTCCTGACTTTC. Amino acid sequence: CASSLGLGAGANVLTF. The chain couples TRBV11-2 to TRBJ2-6; D perhaps matches TRBD1 (5 bases). The CDR3 spans 16 residues. Trimming took 1 base from V and 2 from J, leaving 9 bases between them. Germline-derived CDR1 and CDR2 are SGHAT and FQNNGV.

The rearrangement uses TRBV6-6 and TRBJ1-5, with unresolved D. CDR1 and CDR2 from the germline V gene are MNHNY and SVGAGI (reference sequence). Trimming shortened V by 0 bases and J by 4 bases, and 13 bases separated the two germline ends. The CDR3 covers 16 residues. In nucleotides, the CDR3 is TGTGCCAGCAGTTACTCGATTGCACGGAGAAATCAGCCCCAGCATTTT. This sequence encodes CASSYSIARRNQPQHF.

This clonotype was seen repeatedly, ten times or more. CDR3 coding DNA: TGCGCCAGCAGCTTGGGAGGGGATCGGGGCACTGAAGCTTTCTTT. As protein: CASSLGGDRGTEAFF. The chain uses TRBV5-1 and TRBJ1-1; tentative D call: TRBD1 (5 bases). V dropped 0 bases and J dropped 4 bases, with 13 bases sitting between them. Germline CDR1 is SGHRS and CDR2 is YFSETQ. The CDR3 covers 15 residues.

Only a few counts were recorded for this clonotype. This chain joins TRBV4-2 and TRBJ2-5; perhaps TRBD2 as D (6 bases). Trimming took off 0 bases at V and 6 bases at J, with 26 bases between the two ends. The CDR3 spans 19 residues. CDR1 and CDR2 from the germline V gene are LGHNA and YNFKEQ. CDR3 DNA sequence: TGTGCCAGCAGCCAAGAGCTGGAGGAGGGAAGGTTGTTTAGGAAGACCCAGTACTTC. Amino acids: CASSQELEEGRLFRKTQYF.

V is TRBV19 and J is TRBJ1-5, with D maybe TRBD1 (5 bases). Looked up from germline, CDR1 is LNHDA and CDR2 is SQIVND (reference sequence). The CDR3 extends over 14 amino acids. Trimming took off 3 bases at V and 9 bases at J, with 15 bases between the two ends. The CDR3 DNA reads as TGTGCCAGTAGTATTCAGGGAACGAGTCGGCCCCAGCATTTT. It yields the protein CASSIQGTSRPQHF.

The V and J genes are TRBV7-9 and TRBJ1-6; no clear D. Germline-derived CDR1 and CDR2 are SEHNR and FQNEAQ (reference sequence). The CDR3 has 18 amino acids. Trimming took off 3 bases at V and 8 bases at J, with 23 bases between the two ends. The CDR3 sequence is CASSLEIFLGRPDSPLHF. The DNA for the CDR3 is TGTGCCAGCAGCTTGGAAATTTTTTTAGGACGACCTGATTCACCCCTCCACTTT.

This clonotype has a count of ten or more. The DNA is omitted, as the CDR3 cannot be located on it reliably, and the CDR3 follows TCRdb's listing. The genes are TRBV25-1 and TRBJ2-7; the DNA was not compared with TRBD1, the D call given in the table. The CDR3 has 15 amino acids, counting both end residues. Per the germline V gene, CDR1 is MGHDK and CDR2 is SYGVNS. Here the CDR3 reads CASSTSGVSSYEQYF.

In this sample, this clonotype turned up many times. The chain carries TRBV15 and TRBJ1-1; D remains unclear. Germline V CDR1 and CDR2: LNHNV, YYDKDF (reference sequence). This CDR3 comprises 13 residues. Trimming stripped 4 bases from V and 2 bases from J, with 8 bases between. CDR3 coding DNA: TGTGCCACCAGCAACGTCGTTAACACTGAAGCTTTCTTT. Residues: CATSNVVNTEAFF.

This clonotype came up many times. The chain uses TRBV7-6 and TRBJ2-5; TRBD1 agrees at 7 bases. Germline V CDR1 and CDR2: SGHVS, FNYEAQ. After removal of 4 bases from V and 3 bases from J, the junction contained 2 bases not matched to a gene. CDR3 size: 13 residues. This CDR3 reads CASSSGQKETQYF. The CDR3 nucleotides read TGTGCCAGCAGCTCGGGACAGAAAGAGACCCAGTACTTC. The whole variable domain, remainder taken from reference TRBV7-6 and TRBJ2-5, is GAGVSQSPRYKVTKRGQDVALRCDPISGHVSLYWYRQALGQGPEFLTYFNYEAQQDKSGLPNDRFSAERPEGSISTLTIQRTEQRDSAMYRCASSSGQKETQYFGPGTRLLVL.

This clonotype came up many times. CDR3 nucleotides: TGTGCCAGCAGTTTAAGGGTATTGAACACTGAAGCTTTCTTT. Its protein product is CASSLRVLNTEAFF. The chain links TRBV12-3 or TRBV12-4 to TRBJ1-1; unclear D gene. The V end was cut by 2 bases, the J end by 0 bases, with 7 bases between. This CDR3 region has 14 residues.

The J gene is TRBJ1-1, the V gene TRBV25-1; 8 nucleotides align to TRBD1. This CDR3 spans 16 amino acids. Germline CDR1 MGHDK, CDR2 SYGVNS. V gave up 8 bases and J gave up 4 bases; unmatched junction bases: 15. CDR3 region: CASSSLPGGRATEAFF. The CDR3 coding sequence is TGTGCCAGCTCATCACTCCCAGGGGGCAGGGCCACTGAAGCTTTCTTT.

The V call is TRBV10-3, the J call TRBJ2-2; D is perhaps TRBD2 (7 bases). Germline V lookup: CDR1 ENHRY, CDR2 SYGVKD. Between the trimmed V and J ends, which lost 8 bases and 2 bases, there was a span of 15 bases. This CDR3 is built from 15 residues. The CDR3 DNA sequence: TGTGCCATCGGGGGGGCCTCTGGAAACACCGGGGAGCTGTTTTTT. This encodes CAIGGASGNTGELFF.

Ten or more counts support this clonotype. The chain employs TRBV7-6 and TRBJ1-2; TRBD1 matches at 7 bases. The CDR3 contains 17 residues. J gave up 0 bases and V 1 base, and 8 bases lay outside the gene matches. Germline CDR1 reads SGHVS; CDR2 reads FNYEAQ. This chain's CDR3 is CASSLVPGGRANYGYTF. In DNA, the CDR3 is TGTGCCAGCAGCTTAGTTCCAGGGGGAAGAGCTAACTATGGCTACACCTTC.

This clonotype was seen repeatedly, ten times or more. The rearrangement uses TRBV15 and TRBJ1-5; TRBD1 matches 8 bases. Germline V lookup: CDR1 LNHNV, CDR2 YYDKDF (reference sequence). The length of the CDR3 is 17 residues. J was trimmed by 1 base and V by 1 base; bases with no gene match: 6. CDR3 nucleotides: TGTGCCACCAGCAGAGCCTTGACAGGGGACAGCAATCAGCCCCAGCATTTT. Amino acid sequence: CATSRALTGDSNQPQHF.

Regarding this clonotype: A much bigger clone sits one base away, suggesting this may be a read error. This rearrangement joins TRBV2 to TRBJ1-1, with D unresolved. CDR3 length equals 13 residues. From germline, CDR1 is SNHLY and CDR2 FYNNEI. V was trimmed by 6 bases and J by 1 base, leaving 9 bases between them. The CDR3 sequence is CASRPSRNTEAFF. The CDR3 region has the DNA TGTGCCAGCAGACCCTCCCGGAACACTGAAGCTTTCTTT.

This clonotype was seen a handful of times. The J gene is TRBJ2-7, the V gene TRBV6-5, with 8 nucleotides matching TRBD1. This CDR3 spans 16 amino acids. The V and J ends lost 6 bases and 2 bases, in that order; junction bases with no gene match: 12. From germline, CDR1 is MNHEY and CDR2 SVGAGI. CDR3 DNA sequence: TGTGCCAGCAGAGGTACTGGACAGGGAAGACCCTACGAGCAGTACTTC. This sequence encodes CASRGTGQGRPYEQYF.

This chain links TRBV10-3 with TRBJ2-2; D not resolved. Trimming removed 7 bases at V and 4 bases at J, with 13 bases between. There are 14 residues in the CDR3. The germline CDR1 and CDR2 sequences are ENHRY and SYGVKD. DNA for the CDR3: TGTGCCATCACCGCTACCGAGAGCACCGGGGAGCTGTTTTTT. Residues: CAITATESTGELFF.

This clonotype was recorded at least ten times. J is TRBJ1-4 and V is TRBV7-9; D call uncertain. This CDR3 is built from 14 residues. Per the germline V gene, CDR1 is SEHNR and CDR2 is FQNEAQ (reference sequence). The V gene lost 5 bases and the J gene lost 8 bases, with 15 bases spanning the gap. DNA of the CDR3: TGTGCCAGCAGCCTGGGAGGCACTGTAGAAAAACTGTTTTTT. This gives the protein CASSLGGTVEKLFF.

This clonotype was counted ten times or more. The V and J genes are TRBV7-6 and TRBJ2-2; TRBD2 is a possible D gene (5 bases). In germline, CDR1 is SGHVS, CDR2 FNYEAQ. This CDR3 has 15 amino acids. Trimming left V 0 bases short and J 5 bases short, with 10 bases between. CDR3 loop: CASSLAASSTGELFF. For the CDR3, the DNA is TGTGCCAGCAGCTTAGCGGCTAGCTCGACCGGGGAGCTGTTTTTT.

The V and J genes are TRBV9 and TRBJ1-5; the D is unclear. The CDR3 extends over 16 amino acids. The germline V and J ends were trimmed by 4 bases and 1 base, with 15 bases remaining between them. Germline V gene sequence: CDR1 SGDLS, CDR2 YYNGEE. In nucleotides, the CDR3 is TGTGCCAGCAGCCAAGGGTCCGGCAGGAGCAATCAGCCCCAGCATTTT. This gives the protein CASSQGSGRSNQPQHF.